Below are 10 T cell receptor beta chains sequenced from a single sample in a study of blood T cell repertoires in COVID-19. Assay: immunoSEQ multiplex PCR; the TCRdb copy retains only in-frame clones and omits some. Here the sample spans over 200,000 clones, 84% being singletons. Material for sequencing was PBMCs or T cells enriched from blood (not recorded which). These receptors were collected from a middle-aged woman who had recovered from COVID-19.

This chain connects TRBV9 to TRBJ1-1; no clear D gene. The germline V and J ends were trimmed by 0 bases and 4 bases, with 10 bases remaining between them. This CDR3 comprises 14 residues. Germline V CDR1 and CDR2: SGDLS, YYNGEE. CDR3 residues: CASSVVGGFTEAFF. DNA for the CDR3: TGTGCCAGCAGCGTAGTCGGAGGGTTCACTGAAGCTTTCTTT.

With regard to this clone: At the DNA level, this CDR3 is encoded by other sequences in the same sample as well. The chain joins TRBV5-1 to TRBJ1-5; maybe TRBD1 (5 bases). Per germline, CDR1 SGHRS and CDR2 YFSETQ. Trimming cost V 0 bases and J 2 bases, with 9 bases left between them. CDR3 length equals 15 residues. The CDR3 loop reads CASSLGGAGNQPQHF. The DNA of the CDR3 is TGCGCCAGCAGCTTGGGTGGGGCCGGCAATCAGCCCCAGCATTTT.

The chain has TRBV6-1 and TRBJ1-2; 8 bases agree with TRBD1. This CDR3 is 15 amino acids long. After removal of 0 bases from V and 3 bases from J, the junction contained 3 bases not matched to a gene. Per germline, CDR1 MNHNS and CDR2 SASEGT. The CDR3 region is CASSEAAGGDYGYTF. In DNA form, the CDR3 reads TGTGCCAGCAGTGAAGCGGCAGGGGGCGACTATGGCTACACCTTC.

The genes are TRBV6-2 or TRBV6-3 and TRBJ1-5; D is ambiguous. V gave up 6 bases and J gave up 2 bases, with 17 bases separating them. CDR3 length: 16 amino acids. Germline loops: CDR1 MNHEY, CDR2 SVGEGT. The CDR3 loop is CASSLPGSWGNQPQHF. The CDR3 DNA follows: TGTGCCAGCAGCCTCCCAGGATCCTGGGGCAATCAGCCCCAGCATTTT.

The chain uses TRBV9 and TRBJ2-7, with 7 bases that match TRBD1. From germline, CDR1 is SGDLS and CDR2 YYNGEE. The J segment lost 1 base and the V segment lost 4 bases, leaving 8 bases of the junction unmatched. This CDR3 region has 15 residues. This CDR3 is CASSPSDRASYEQYF. The CDR3 nucleotides are TGTGCCAGCAGCCCGAGCGACAGGGCTTCCTACGAGCAGTACTTC.

This clone occurred once. The chain couples TRBV18 to TRBJ2-3, with D maybe TRBD2 (6 bases). This CDR3 contains 14 residues. Germline V gives CDR1 KGHSH, CDR2 LQKENI. V was trimmed by 6 bases and J by 4 bases, leaving 14 bases between them. The CDR3 protein is CASSPRGGADTQYF. In DNA, the CDR3 is TGTGCCAGCTCTCCTAGGGGAGGCGCAGATACGCAGTATTTT. Together with reference TRBV18 and TRBJ2-3, the CDR3 gives the full variable domain: NAGVMQNPRHLVRRRGQEARLRCSPMKGHSHVYWYRQLPEEGLKFMVYLQKENIIDESGMPKERFSAEFPKEGPSILRIQQVVRGDSAAYFCASSPRGGADTQYFGPGTRLTVL.

The CDR3 here is CASSFSGRAGETQYF. In nucleotides, the CDR3 is TGTGCCAGCAGCTTCAGCGGGAGGGCCGGGGAGACCCAGTACTTC. The rearrangement links TRBV7-9 to TRBJ2-5; 10 bases match TRBD2. Germline V gene sequence: CDR1 SEHNR, CDR2 FQNEAQ (reference sequence). The CDR3 length is 15 residues. The ends lost 3 bases at V and 5 bases at J; junction bases unmatched: 6.

This rearrangement joins TRBV7-7 to TRBJ2-5; TRBD2 aligns across 9 bases. Losses at the gene ends were 1 base for V and 5 bases for J; bases not matched to a gene: 5. The CDR3 is made up of 15 amino acids. Germline CDR1 reads SSHAT; CDR2 reads FNYEAQ (reference sequence). CDR3 nucleotides: TGTGCCAGCAGCTTAGGGCTAGCGGGATGGGAGACCCAGTACTTC. It specifies CASSLGLAGWETQYF.

The gene calls are TRBV28 and TRBJ1-2, with a possible D match to TRBD1 (5 bases). The germline V gene has CDR1 MDHEN and CDR2 SYDVKM. CDR3 length: 12 residues. Trimming removed 5 bases from V and 8 bases from J, with 12 bases in between. CDR3 coding DNA: TGTGCCAGCAGTGGTAAGGGGTCCGGCTACACCTTC. It translates to CASSGKGSGYTF.

The chain couples TRBV10-3 to TRBJ2-3; 9 bases match TRBD2. With V trimmed by 4 bases and J by 5 bases, 4 bases remained unmatched. The germline V gene has CDR1 ENHRY and CDR2 SYGVKD. The length of the CDR3 is 14 residues. As DNA, the CDR3 is TGTGCCATCAGTGGCCTAGCGGGACGAGATACGCAGTATTTT. Residues: CAISGLAGRDTQYF.